Presented here are 5 T cell receptor beta chains from one specimen sequenced in a study of blood T cells in healthy people across ages. Then a second PCR, running about 7 to 11 cycles, was carried out with a sample-barcoded 5' primer and a J-beta primer mix. One entry per CDR3 protein, called by TCRdb with MiXCR from the 5' RACE reads. The sample lists about 1.8 million distinct CDR3 sequences; around half were seen once. Source material: blood. These receptors were collected from a woman in her thirties or forties in good health.

V usage is TRBV7-2 and J usage is TRBJ2-1; 8 nucleotides line up with TRBD2. The V gene's germline CDR1 is SGHTA and CDR2 FQGNSA. The CDR3 runs to 16 residues. V lost 4 bases and J lost 2; bases outside the gene matches: 7. CDR3 DNA sequence: TGTGCCAGCAGCTCCTATCGGGGGGGGCCCTACAATGAGCAGTTCTTC. Translated, it gives CASSSYRGGPYNEQFF.

This sequence joins TRBV5-1 and TRBJ1-2; no clear D. The CDR3 spans 15 residues. Deletions cut 2 bases from V and 1 base from J, with 12 bases between. CDR1 and CDR2 (germline): SGHRS, YFSETQ. The DNA of the CDR3 is TGCGCCAGCAGCTTAAGGAGCCAGATTAACTATGGCTACACCTTC. This gives the protein CASSLRSQINYGYTF.

This clonotype has ten or more counts. V gene TRBV12-3 or TRBV12-4 combines with J gene TRBJ2-5; D may be TRBD1 (5 bases). With 4 bases removed from V and 0 bases from J, the gap between germline ends came to 6 bases. The CDR3 spans 13 residues. CDR3 coding DNA: TGTGCCAGCAGTTACAGGTACCAAGAGACCCAGTACTTC. Translating it yields CASSYRYQETQYF.

This clonotype was observed a few times. The rearrangement uses TRBV27 and TRBJ2-1; D possibly corresponds to TRBD1 (5 bases). Trimming shortened V by 8 bases and J by 5 bases, and 10 bases separated the two germline ends. CDR1 and CDR2 (germline): MNHEY, SMNVEV (reference sequence). This CDR3 contains 12 residues. The CDR3 DNA sequence: TGTGCCAGCGGACACCCTAACAATGAGCAGTTCTTC. Its protein is CASGHPNNEQFF.

This clonotype was seen a few times. The chain employs TRBV29-1 and TRBJ2-1; 7 bases fit TRBD1. The CDR3 is 12 amino acids. J was trimmed by 9 bases and V by 4 bases; bases with no gene match: 6. Germline CDR1 and CDR2: SQVTM and ANQGSEA. The CDR3 reads CSVVQGVGEQFF. CDR3 nucleotides: TGCAGCGTTGTTCAGGGGGTGGGTGAGCAGTTCTTC.